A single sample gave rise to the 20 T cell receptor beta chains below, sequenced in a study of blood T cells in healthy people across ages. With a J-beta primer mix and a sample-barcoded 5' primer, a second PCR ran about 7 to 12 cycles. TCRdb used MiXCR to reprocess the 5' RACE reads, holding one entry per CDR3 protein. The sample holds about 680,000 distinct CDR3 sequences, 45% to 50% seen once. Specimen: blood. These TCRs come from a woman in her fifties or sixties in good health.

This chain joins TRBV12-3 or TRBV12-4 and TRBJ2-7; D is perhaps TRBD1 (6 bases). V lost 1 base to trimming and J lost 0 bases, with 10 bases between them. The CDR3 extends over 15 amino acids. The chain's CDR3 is CASSLDRVTSYEQYF. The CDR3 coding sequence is TGTGCCAGCAGTTTAGACAGGGTAACCTCCTACGAGCAGTACTTC.

CDR3 in amino acids: CASSFGSRGSYEQYF. CDR3 DNA sequence: TGCGCCAGCAGCTTCGGGAGTCGCGGGAGCTACGAGCAGTACTTC. This chain connects TRBV5-1 to TRBJ2-7; 7 bases line up with TRBD2. V lost 2 bases, J lost 3 bases, and 8 bases stayed unmatched. CDR1 is SGHRS and CDR2 is YFSETQ in the germline V gene. The CDR3 runs 15 residues.

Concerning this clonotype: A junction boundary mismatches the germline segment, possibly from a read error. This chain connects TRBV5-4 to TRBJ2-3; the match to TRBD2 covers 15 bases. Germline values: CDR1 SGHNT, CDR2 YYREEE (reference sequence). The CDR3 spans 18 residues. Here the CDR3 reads CAGSGGLAGGPSTDTQYF. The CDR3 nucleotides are TGTGCCGGCAGCGGGGGACTAGCGGGAGGACCTAGCACAGATACGCAGTATTTT.

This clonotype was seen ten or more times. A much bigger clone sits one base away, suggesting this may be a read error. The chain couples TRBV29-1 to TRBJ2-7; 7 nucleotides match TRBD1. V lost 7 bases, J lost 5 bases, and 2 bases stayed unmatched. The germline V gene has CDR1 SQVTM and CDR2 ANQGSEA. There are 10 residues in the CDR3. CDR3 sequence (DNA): TGCAGCGCTACAGGGGACGAGCAGTACTTC. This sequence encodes CSATGDEQYF.

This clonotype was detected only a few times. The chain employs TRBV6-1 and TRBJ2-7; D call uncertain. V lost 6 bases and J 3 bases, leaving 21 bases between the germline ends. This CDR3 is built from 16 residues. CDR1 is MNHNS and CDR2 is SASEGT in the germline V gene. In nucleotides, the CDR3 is TGTGCCAGCAGGCCCGGAACCGCTGGAACCCTCTACGAGCAGTACTTC. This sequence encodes CASRPGTAGTLYEQYF.

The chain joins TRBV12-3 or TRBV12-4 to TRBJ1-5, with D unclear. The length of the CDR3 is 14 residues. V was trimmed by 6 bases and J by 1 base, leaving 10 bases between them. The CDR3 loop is CASSTRGSNQPQHF. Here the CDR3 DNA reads TGTGCCAGCAGCACCCGGGGAAGCAATCAGCCCCAGCATTTT.

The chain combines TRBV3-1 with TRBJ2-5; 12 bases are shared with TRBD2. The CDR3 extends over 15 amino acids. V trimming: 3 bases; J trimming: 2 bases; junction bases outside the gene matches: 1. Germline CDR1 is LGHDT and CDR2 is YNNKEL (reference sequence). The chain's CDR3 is CASSQTSGRQETQYF. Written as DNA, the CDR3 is TGTGCCAGCAGCCAGACTAGCGGGAGACAAGAGACCCAGTACTTC.

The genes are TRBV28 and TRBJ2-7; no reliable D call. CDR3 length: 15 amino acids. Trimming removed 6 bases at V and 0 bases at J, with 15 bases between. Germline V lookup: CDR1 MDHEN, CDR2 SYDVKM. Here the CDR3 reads CASSPLVGNSYEQYF. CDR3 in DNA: TGTGCCAGCAGCCCTTTGGTGGGGAACTCCTACGAGCAGTACTTC. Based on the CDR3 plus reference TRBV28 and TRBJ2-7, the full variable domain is DVKVTQSSRYLVKRTGEKVFLECVQDMDHENMFWYRQDPGLGLRLIYFSYDVKMKEKGDIPEGYSVSREKKERFSLILESASTNQTSMYLCASSPLVGNSYEQYFGPGTRLTVT.

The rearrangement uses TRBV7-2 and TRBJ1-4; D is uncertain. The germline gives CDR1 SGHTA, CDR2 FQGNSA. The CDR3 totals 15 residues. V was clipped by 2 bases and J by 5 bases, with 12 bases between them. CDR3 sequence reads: CASSLSRSENEKLFF. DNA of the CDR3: TGTGCCAGCAGCTTATCGCGCAGCGAGAATGAAAAACTGTTTTTT. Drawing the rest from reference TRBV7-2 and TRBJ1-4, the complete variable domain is GAGVSQSPSNKVTEKGKDVELRCDPISGHTALYWYRQSLGQGLEFLIYFQGNSAPDKSGLPSDRFSAERTGGSVSTLTIQRTQQEDSAVYLCASSLSRSENEKLFFGSGTQLSVL.

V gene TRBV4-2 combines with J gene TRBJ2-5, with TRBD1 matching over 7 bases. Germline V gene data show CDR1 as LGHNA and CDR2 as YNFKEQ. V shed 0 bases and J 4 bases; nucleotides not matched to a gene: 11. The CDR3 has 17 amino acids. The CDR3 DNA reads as TGTGCCAGCAGCCAAGAAGGGGGCAGAAAGGGGTTAGAGACCCAGTACTTC. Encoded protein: CASSQEGGRKGLETQYF.

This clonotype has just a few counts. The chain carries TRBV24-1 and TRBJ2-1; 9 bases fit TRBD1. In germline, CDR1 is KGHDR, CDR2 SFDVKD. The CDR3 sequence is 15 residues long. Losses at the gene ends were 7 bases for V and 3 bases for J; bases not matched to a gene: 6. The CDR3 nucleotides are TGTGCCACCAGCGCGGACAGGGGACTCTACAATGAGCAGTTCTTC. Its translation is CATSADRGLYNEQFF.

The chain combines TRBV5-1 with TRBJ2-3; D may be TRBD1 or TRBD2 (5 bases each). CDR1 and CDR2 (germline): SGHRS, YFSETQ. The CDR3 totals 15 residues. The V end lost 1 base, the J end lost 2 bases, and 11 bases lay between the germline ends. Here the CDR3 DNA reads TGCGCCAGCAGCTTGTCGGGGCCGACCACAGATACGCAGTATTTT. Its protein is CASSLSGPTTDTQYF.

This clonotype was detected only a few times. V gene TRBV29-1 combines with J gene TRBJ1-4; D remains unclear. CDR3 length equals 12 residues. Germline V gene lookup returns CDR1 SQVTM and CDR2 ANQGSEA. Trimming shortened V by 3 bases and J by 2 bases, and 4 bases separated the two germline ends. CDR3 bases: TGCAGCGTTGAGGTCACTAATGAAAAACTGTTTTTT. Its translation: CSVEVTNEKLFF.

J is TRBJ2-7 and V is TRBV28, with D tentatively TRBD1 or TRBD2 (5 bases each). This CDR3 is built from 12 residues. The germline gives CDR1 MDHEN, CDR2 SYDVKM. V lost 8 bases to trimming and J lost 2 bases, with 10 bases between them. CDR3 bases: TGTGCCAGCGCGCAGGGACCCTACGAGCAGTACTTC. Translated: CASAQGPYEQYF.

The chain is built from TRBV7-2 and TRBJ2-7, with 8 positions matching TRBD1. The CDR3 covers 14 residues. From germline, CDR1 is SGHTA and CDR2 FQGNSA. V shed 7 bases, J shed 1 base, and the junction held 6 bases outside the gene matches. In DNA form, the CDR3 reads TGTGCCAGCACTACAGGGGGTATTTCCTACGAGCAGTACTTC. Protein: CASTTGGISYEQYF.

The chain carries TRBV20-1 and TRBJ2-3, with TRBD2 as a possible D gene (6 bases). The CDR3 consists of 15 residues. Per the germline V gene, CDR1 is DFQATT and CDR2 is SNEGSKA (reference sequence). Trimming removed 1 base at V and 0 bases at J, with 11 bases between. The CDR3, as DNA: TGCAGTGCTAGAGGCGGAGGGGTGAGCACAGATACGCAGTATTTT. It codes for CSARGGGVSTDTQYF.

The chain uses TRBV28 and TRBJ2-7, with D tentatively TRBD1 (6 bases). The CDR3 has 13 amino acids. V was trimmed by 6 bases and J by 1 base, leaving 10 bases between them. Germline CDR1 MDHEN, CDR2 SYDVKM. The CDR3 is CASSYDRSYEQYF. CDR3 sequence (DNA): TGTGCCAGCAGCTACGACAGGTCCTACGAGCAGTACTTC. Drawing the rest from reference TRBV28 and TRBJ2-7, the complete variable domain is DVKVTQSSRYLVKRTGEKVFLECVQDMDHENMFWYRQDPGLGLRLIYFSYDVKMKEKGDIPEGYSVSREKKERFSLILESASTNQTSMYLCASSYDRSYEQYFGPGTRLTVT.

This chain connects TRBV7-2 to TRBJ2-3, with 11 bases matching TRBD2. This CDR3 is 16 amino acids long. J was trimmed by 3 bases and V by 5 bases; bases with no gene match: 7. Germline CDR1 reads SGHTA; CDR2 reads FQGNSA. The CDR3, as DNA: TGTGCCAGCAGCGACACTAGCGGGAGTTGGACAGATACGCAGTATTTT. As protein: CASSDTSGSWTDTQYF.

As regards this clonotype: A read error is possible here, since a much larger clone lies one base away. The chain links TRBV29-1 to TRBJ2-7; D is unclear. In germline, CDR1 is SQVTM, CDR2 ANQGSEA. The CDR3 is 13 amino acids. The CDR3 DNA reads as TGCGGCGTTCGAGACATCGGACGCTACGAGCAGTACTTC. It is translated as CGVRDIGRYEQYF.

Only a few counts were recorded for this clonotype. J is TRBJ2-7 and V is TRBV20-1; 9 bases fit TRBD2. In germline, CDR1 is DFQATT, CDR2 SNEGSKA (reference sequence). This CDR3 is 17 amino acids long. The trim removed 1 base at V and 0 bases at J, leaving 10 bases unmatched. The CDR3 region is CSARASGAGGLSYEQYF. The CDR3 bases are TGCAGTGCTAGAGCGAGTGGGGCGGGAGGGCTCTCCTACGAGCAGTACTTC.